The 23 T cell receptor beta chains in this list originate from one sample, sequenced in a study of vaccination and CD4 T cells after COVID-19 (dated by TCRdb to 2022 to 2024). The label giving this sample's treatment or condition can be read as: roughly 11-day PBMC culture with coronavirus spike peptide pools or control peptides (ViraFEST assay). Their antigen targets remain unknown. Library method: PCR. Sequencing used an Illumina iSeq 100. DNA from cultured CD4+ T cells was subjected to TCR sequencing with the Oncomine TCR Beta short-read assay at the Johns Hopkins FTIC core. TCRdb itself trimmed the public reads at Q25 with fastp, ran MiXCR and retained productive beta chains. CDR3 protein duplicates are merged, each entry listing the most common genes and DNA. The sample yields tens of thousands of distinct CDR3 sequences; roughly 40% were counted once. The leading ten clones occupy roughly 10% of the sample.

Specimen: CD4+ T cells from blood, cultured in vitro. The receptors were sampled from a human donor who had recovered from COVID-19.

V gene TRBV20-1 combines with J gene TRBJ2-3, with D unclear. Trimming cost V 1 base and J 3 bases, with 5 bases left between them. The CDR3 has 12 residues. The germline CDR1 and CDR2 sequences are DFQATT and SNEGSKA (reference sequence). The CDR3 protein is CSARVSTDTQYF. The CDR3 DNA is TGCAGTGCTAGAGTGTCGACAGATACGCAGTATTTT.

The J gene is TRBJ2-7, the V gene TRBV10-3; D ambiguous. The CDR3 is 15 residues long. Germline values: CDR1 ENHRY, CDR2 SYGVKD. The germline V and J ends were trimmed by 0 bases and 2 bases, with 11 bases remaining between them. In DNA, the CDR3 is TGTGCCATCAGTGAGTCGAGAGGTAGAACCTACGAGCAGTACTTC. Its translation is CAISESRGRTYEQYF.

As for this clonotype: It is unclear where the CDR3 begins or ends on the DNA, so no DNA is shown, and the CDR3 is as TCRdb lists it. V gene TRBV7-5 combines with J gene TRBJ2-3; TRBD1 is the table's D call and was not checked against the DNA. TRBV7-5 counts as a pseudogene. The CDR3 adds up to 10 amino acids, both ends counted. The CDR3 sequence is CISVPGSGDF.

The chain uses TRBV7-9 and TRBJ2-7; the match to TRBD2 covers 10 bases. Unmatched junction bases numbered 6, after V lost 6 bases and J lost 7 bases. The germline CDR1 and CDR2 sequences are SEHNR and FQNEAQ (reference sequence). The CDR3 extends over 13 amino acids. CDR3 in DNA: TGTGCCAGCAGGCTAGCGGGGGCACCTGAGCAGTACTTC. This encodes CASRLAGAPEQYF. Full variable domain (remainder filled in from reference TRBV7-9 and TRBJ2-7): DTGVSQNPRHKITKRGQNVTFRCDPISEHNRLYWYRQTLGQGPEFLTYFQNEAQLEKSRLLSDRFSAERPKGSFSTLEIQRTEQGDSAMYLCASRLAGAPEQYFGPGTRLTVT.

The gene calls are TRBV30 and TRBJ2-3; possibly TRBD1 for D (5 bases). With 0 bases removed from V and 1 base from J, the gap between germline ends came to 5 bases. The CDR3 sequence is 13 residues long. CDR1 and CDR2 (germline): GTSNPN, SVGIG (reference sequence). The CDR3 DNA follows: TGTGCCTGGAGTGTGACAGGCACAGATACGCAGTATTTT. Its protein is CAWSVTGTDTQYF.

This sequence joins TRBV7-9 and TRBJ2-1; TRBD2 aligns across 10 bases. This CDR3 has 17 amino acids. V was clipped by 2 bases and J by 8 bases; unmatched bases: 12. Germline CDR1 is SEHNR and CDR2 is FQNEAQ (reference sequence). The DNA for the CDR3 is TGTGCCAGCAGCTTATATCCTGGGACTAGCGCCACGGATGAGCAGTTCTTC. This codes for CASSLYPGTSATDEQFF.

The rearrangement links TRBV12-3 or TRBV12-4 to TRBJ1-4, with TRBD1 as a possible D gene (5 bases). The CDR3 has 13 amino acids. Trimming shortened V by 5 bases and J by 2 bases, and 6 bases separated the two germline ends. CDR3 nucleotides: TGTGCCAGCAGTGACAGTACTAATGAAAAACTGTTTTTT. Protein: CASSDSTNEKLFF.

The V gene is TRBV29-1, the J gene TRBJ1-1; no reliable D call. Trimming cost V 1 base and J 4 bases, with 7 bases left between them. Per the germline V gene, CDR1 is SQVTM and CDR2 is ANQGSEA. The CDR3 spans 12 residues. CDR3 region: CSVEGSGTEAFF. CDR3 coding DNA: TGCAGCGTTGAAGGATCGGGCACTGAAGCTTTCTTT.

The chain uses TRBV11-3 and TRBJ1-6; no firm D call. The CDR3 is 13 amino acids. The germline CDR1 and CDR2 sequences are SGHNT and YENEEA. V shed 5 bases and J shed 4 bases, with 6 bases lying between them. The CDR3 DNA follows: TGTGCCAGCAGCCGACAATATAATTCACCCCTCCACTTT. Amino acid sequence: CASSRQYNSPLHF.

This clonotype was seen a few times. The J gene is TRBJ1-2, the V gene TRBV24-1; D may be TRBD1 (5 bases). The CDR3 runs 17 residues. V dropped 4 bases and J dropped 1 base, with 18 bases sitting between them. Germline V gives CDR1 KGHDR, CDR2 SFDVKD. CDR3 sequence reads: CATSDSTQEAYNYGYTF. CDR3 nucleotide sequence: TGTGCCACCAGTGACTCCACACAGGAAGCTTATAACTATGGCTACACCTTC.

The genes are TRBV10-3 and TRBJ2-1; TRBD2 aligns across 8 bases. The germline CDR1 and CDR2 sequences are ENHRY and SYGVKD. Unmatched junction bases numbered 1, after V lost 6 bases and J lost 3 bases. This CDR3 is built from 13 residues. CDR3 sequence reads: CAISSGSYNEQFF. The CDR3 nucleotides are TGTGCCATCAGCAGCGGGAGCTACAATGAGCAGTTCTTC.

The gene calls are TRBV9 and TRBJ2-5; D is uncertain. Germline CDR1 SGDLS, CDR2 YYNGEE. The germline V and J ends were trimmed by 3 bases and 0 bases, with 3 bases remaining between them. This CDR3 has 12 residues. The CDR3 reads CASSAYQETQYF. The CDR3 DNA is TGTGCCAGCAGCGCATACCAAGAGACCCAGTACTTC. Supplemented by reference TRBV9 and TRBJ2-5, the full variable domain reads DSGVTQTPKHLITATGQRVTLRCSPRSGDLSVYWYQQSLDQGLQFLIQYYNGEERAKGNILERFSAQQFPDLHSELNLSSLELGDSALYFCASSAYQETQYFGPGTRLLVL.

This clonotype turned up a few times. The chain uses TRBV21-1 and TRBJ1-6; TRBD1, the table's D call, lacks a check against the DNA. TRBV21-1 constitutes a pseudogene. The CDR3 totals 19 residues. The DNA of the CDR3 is TGTGCCAGCAGCAAAGAATGGCAAGGCCCAGGGATTAGGAATTCACCCCTCCACTTT. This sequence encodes CASSKEWQGPGIRNSPLHF.

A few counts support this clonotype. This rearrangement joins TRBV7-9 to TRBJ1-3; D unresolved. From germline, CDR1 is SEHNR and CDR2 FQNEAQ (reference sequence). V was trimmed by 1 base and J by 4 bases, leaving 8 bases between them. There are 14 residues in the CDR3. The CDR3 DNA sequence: TGTGCCAGCAGCTTAGAACCAGGAGGAAACACCATATATTTT. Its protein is CASSLEPGGNTIYF. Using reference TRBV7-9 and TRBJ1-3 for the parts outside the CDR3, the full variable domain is DTGVSQNPRHKITKRGQNVTFRCDPISEHNRLYWYRQTLGQGPEFLTYFQNEAQLEKSRLLSDRFSAERPKGSFSTLEIQRTEQGDSAMYLCASSLEPGGNTIYFGEGSWLTVV.

This CDR3 is CSATPPEGANTEAFF. The CDR3 DNA follows: TGCAGTGCTACCCCGCCGGAGGGGGCGAACACTGAAGCTTTCTTT. This chain uses TRBV20-1 with TRBJ1-1, with TRBD1 matching 7 bases. The CDR3 spans 15 residues. The germline V gene encodes CDR1 DFQATT and CDR2 SNEGSKA (reference sequence). V lost 4 bases and J lost 1; bases outside the gene matches: 9.

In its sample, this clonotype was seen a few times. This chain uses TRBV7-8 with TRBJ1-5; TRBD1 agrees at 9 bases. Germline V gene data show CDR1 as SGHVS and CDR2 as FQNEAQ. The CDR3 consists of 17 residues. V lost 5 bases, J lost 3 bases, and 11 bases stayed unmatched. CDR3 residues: CASSTQGTGRVNQPQHF. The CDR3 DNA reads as TGTGCCAGCAGCACCCAGGGGACAGGGAGGGTCAATCAGCCCCAGCATTTT.

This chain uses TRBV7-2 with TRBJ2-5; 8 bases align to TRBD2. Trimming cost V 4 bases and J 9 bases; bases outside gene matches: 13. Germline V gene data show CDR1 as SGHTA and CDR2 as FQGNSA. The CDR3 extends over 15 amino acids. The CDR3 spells CTSSSSAGGTRAQYF. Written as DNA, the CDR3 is TGTACCAGCAGCTCCTCTGCGGGGGGCACCCGGGCCCAGTACTTC.

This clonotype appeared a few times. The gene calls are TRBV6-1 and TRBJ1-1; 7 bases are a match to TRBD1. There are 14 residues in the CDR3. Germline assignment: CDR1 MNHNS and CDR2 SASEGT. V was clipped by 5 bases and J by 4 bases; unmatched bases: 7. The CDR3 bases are TGTGCCAGCAGTACTAGACAGGGATCCACTGAAGCTTTCTTT. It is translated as CASSTRQGSTEAFF.

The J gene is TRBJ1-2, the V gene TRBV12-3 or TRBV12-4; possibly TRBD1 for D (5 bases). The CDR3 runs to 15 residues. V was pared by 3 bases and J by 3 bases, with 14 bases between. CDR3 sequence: CASSFSYGGDYGYTF. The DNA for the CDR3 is TGTGCCAGCAGTTTTTCTTATGGGGGGGACTATGGCTACACCTTC.

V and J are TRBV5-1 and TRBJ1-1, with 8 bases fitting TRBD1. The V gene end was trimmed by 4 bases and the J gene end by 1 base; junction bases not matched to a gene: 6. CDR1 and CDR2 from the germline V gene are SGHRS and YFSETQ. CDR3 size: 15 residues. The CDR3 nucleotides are TGCGCCAGCAGCCCCGGGACAGGCTGGAACACTGAAGCTTTCTTT. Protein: CASSPGTGWNTEAFF.

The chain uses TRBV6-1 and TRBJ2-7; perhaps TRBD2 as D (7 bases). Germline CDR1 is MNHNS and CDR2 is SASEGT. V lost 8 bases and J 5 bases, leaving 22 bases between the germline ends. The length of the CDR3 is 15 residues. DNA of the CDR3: TGTGCCAGCCGACCGACTAGCAGGGGTCAGGACGAGCAGTACTTC. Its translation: CASRPTSRGQDEQYF.

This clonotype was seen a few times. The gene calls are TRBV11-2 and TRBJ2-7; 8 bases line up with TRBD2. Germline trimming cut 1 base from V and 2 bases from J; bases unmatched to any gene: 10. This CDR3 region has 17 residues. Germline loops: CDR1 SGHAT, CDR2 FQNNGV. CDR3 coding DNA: TGTGCCAGCAGCTTAGTAGTGAGCGGGGGCTACCCCTACGAGCAGTACTTC. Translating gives CASSLVVSGGYPYEQYF. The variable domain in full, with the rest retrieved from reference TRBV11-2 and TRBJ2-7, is EAGVAQSPRYKIIEKRQSVAFWCNPISGHATLYWYQQILGQGPKLLIQFQNNGVVDDSQLPKDRFSAERLKGVDSTLKIQPAKLEDSAVYLCASSLVVSGGYPYEQYFGPGTRLTVT.

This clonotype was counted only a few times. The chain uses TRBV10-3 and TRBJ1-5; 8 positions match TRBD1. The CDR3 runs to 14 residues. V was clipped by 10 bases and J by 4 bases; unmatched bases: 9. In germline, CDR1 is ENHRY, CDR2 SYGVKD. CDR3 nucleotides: TGTGCCACCCGTGTACAGGGGGATAATCAGCCCCAGCATTTT. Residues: CATRVQGDNQPQHF.